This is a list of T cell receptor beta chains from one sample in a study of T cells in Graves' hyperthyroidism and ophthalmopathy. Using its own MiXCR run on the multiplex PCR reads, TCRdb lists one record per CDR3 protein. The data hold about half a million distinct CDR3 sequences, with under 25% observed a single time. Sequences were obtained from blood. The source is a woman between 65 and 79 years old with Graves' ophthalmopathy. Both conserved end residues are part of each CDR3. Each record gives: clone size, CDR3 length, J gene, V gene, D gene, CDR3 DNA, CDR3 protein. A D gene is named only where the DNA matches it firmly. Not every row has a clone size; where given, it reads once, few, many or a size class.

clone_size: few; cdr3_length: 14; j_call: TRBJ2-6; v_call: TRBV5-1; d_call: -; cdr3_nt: TGCGCCAGCGCAATCGACTCTGGGGCCAACGTCCTGACTTTC; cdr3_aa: CASAIDSGANVLTF
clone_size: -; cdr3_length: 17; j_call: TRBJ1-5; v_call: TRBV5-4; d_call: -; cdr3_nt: TGTGCCAGCAGCTTGGCCAGGGGCCCAGGTCCCAATCAGCCCCAGCATTTT; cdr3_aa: CASSLARGPGPNQPQHF
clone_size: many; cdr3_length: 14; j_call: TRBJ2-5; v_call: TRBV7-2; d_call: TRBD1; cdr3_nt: TGTGCCAGCAGCTTAGGACAGGGGCCAGAGACCCAGTACTTC; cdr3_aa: CASSLGQGPETQYF
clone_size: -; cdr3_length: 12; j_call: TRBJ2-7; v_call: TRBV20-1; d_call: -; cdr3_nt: TGCAGTGCAAGGACTACTAGCTACGAGCAGTACTTC; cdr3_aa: CSARTTSYEQYF
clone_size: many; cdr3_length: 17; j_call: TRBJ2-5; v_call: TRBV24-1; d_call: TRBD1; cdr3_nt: TGTGCCACCAGTGATCCTCGACAGGGGGCTTATCAAGAGACCCAGTACTTC; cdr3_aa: CATSDPRQGAYQETQYF
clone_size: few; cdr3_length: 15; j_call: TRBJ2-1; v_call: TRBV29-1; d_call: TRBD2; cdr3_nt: TGCAGCGTTGTCGGGATGGTAGCGGGGGGGAATGAGCAGTTCTTC; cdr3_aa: CSVVGMVAGGNEQFF
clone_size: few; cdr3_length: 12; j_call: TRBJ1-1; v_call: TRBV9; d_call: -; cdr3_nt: TGTGCCAGCGGGGGGTTGAGCACTGAAGCTTTCTTT; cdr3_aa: CASGGLSTEAFF
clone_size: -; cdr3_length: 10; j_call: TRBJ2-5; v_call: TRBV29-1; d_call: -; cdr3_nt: TGCAGCGTCATCCGGGAGACCCAGTACTTC; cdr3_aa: CSVIRETQYF
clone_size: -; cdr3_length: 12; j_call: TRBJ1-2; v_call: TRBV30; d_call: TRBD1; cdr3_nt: TGTGCCTGGAGCCTGGGACAGTATGGCTACACCTTC; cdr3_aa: CAWSLGQYGYTF
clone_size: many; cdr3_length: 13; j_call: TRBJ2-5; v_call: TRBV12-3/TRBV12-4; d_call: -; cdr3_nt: TGTGCCAGCAGTTTGGGGGCTGGAGAGACCCAGTACTTC; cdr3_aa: CASSLGAGETQYF
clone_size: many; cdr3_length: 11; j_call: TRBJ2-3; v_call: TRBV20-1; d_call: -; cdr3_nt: TGCAGTGCTAGCCGATTGGATACGCAGTATTTT; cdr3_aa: CSASRLDTQYF
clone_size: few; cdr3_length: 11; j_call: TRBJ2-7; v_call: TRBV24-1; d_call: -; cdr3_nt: TGTGCCACCAGTGATATGGACGAGCAGTACTTC; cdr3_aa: CATSDMDEQYF
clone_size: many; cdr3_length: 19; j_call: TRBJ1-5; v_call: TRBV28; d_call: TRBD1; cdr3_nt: TGTGCCAGCAGTAACAGACAGGGACGGGTCAATTTTGGCAATCAGCCCCAGCATTTT; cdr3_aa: CASSNRQGRVNFGNQPQHF
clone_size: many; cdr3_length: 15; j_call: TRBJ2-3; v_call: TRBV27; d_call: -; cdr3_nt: TGTGCCAGCAGTGTAGATGGAACTAGCACAGATACGCAGTATTTT; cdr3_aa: CASSVDGTSTDTQYF
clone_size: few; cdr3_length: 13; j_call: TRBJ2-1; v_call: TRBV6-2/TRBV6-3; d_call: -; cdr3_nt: TGTGCCAGCAGCCAGGCTGGGGTCAATGAGCAGTTCTTC; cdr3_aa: CASSQAGVNEQFF